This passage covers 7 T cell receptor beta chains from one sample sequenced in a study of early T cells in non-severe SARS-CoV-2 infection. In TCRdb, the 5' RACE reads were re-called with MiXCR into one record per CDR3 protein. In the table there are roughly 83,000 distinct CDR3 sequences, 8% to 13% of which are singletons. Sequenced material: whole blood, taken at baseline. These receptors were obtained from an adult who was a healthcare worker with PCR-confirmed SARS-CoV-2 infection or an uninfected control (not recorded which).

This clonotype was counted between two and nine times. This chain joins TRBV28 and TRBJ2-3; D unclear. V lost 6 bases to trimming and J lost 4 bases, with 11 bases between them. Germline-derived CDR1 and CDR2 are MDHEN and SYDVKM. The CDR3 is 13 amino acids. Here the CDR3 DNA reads TGTGCCAGCAGCATTACCCAGGCAGATACGCAGTATTTT. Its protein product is CASSITQADTQYF.

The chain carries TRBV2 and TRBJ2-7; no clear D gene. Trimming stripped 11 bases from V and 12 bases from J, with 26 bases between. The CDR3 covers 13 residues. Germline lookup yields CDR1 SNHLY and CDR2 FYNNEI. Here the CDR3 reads CAGQKGLEGRRYF. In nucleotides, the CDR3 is TGTGCCGGCCAAAAAGGGCTAGAAGGACGTCGGTACTTC.

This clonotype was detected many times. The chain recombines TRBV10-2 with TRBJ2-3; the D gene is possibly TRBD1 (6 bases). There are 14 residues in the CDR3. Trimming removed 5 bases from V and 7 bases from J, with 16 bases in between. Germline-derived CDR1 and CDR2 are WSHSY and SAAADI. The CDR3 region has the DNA TGCGCCAGCAGTCACAGGGCCCTAGCCCATACGCAGTATTTT. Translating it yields CASSHRALAHTQYF.

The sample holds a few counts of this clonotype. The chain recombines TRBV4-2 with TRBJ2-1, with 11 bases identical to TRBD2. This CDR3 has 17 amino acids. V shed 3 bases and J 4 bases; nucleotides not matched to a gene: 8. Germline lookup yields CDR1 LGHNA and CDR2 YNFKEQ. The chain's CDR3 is CASSQAGTSGSYNEQFF. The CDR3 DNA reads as TGTGCCAGCAGCCAGGCCGGGACTAGCGGTTCATACAATGAGCAGTTCTTC.

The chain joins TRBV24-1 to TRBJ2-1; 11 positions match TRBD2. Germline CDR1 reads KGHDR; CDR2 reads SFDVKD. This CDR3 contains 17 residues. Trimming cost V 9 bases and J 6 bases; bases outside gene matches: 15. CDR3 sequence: CATGGRLGTSGANEQFF. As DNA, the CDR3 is TGTGCCACCGGCGGGAGGCTAGGGACTAGCGGAGCCAATGAGCAGTTCTTC.

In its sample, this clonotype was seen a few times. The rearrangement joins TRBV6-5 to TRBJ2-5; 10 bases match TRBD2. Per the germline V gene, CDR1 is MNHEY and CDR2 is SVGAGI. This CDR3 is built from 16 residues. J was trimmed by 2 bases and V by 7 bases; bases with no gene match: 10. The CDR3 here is CASTKRRTSGQETQYF. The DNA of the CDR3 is TGTGCCAGCACAAAGAGGAGGACTAGCGGACAAGAGACCCAGTACTTC.

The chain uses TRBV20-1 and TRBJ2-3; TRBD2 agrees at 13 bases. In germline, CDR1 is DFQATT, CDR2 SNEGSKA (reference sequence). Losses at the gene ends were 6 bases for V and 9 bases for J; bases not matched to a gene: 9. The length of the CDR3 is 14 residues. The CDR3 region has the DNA TGCAGTGCCACAGGACTAGCGGGAGCAGTCACGCAGTATTTT. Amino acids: CSATGLAGAVTQYF.